The next 19 T cell receptor beta chains were all read from a single sample in a study of T cells after yellow fever vaccination. TCRdb re-derived calls from the 5' RACE reads in MiXCR, one entry per CDR3 protein. The table records about 310,000 distinct CDR3 sequences, less than 4.5% of them present only once. The material was PBMCs, obtained on the day of the yellow fever booster vaccination. Receptor source: a man between 18 and 29 years old who received the YFV17D yellow fever vaccine.

This clonotype was detected many times. This chain uses TRBV7-2 with TRBJ2-2; D not resolved. CDR3 length equals 16 residues. Germline assignment: CDR1 SGHTA and CDR2 FQGNSA. Trimming cost V 1 base and J 4 bases, with 13 bases left between them. CDR3 nucleotide sequence: TGTGCCAGCAGCTTAGTTCCGGGCCCAATCACCGGGGAGCTGTTTTTT. This gives the protein CASSLVPGPITGELFF.

This clonotype has a count of ten or more. The chain employs TRBV4-1 and TRBJ2-1; D call uncertain. CDR1 and CDR2 from the germline V gene are MGHRA and YSYEKL. V was trimmed by 1 base and J by 8 bases, leaving 12 bases between them. This CDR3 is built from 14 residues. In nucleotides, the CDR3 is TGCGCCAGCAGCCAAGGACCTGGGTTCGATGAGCAGTTCTTC. This translates into CASSQGPGFDEQFF.

This clonotype occurred many times. The chain recombines TRBV11-3 with TRBJ2-1; 11 bases are shared with TRBD2. The germline V gene has CDR1 SGHNT and CDR2 YENEEA. This CDR3 is built from 17 residues. V lost 0 bases to trimming and J lost 4 bases; unmatched junction nucleotides: 5. CDR3: CASSLDSSGGTYNEQFF. The DNA for the CDR3 is TGTGCCAGCAGCTTAGACTCTAGCGGGGGGACTTACAATGAGCAGTTCTTC.

This clonotype was counted many times. The chain recombines TRBV7-2 with TRBJ2-5; D is uncertain. The CDR3 loop spans 12 amino acids. V lost 5 bases and J 4 bases, leaving 8 bases between the germline ends. CDR1 and CDR2 (germline): SGHTA, FQGNSA. CDR3 nucleotide sequence: TGTGCCAGCAGCCCGAATACAGAGACCCAGTACTTC. This translates into CASSPNTETQYF.

This clonotype was counted many times. This chain connects TRBV12-3 or TRBV12-4 to TRBJ2-5; D may be TRBD2 (5 bases). V gave up 6 bases and J gave up 2 bases, with 13 bases separating them. This CDR3 has 14 amino acids. The CDR3 DNA reads as TGTGCCAGCAGCGGCGAGGGTGCTCAAGAGACCCAGTACTTC. Translation: CASSGEGAQETQYF.

This clonotype was seen ten or more times. This chain uses TRBV7-7 with TRBJ2-3, with D maybe TRBD2 (5 bases). Trimming pared 1 base from V and 4 bases from J, leaving 15 bases between. The CDR3 contains 16 residues. Germline V gives CDR1 SSHAT, CDR2 FNYEAQ (reference sequence). The CDR3 nucleotides read TGTGCCAGCAGCTTAGGAATCACTAGTTTTGCAGATACGCAGTATTTT. It codes for CASSLGITSFADTQYF. The full variable domain, rest sourced from reference TRBV7-7 and TRBJ2-3, is GAGVSQSPRYKVTKRGQDVTLRCDPISSHATLYWYQQALGQGPEFLTYFNYEAQPDKSGLPSDRFSAERPEGSISTLTIQRTEQRDSAMYRCASSLGITSFADTQYFGPGTRLTVL.

This sequence joins TRBV20-1 and TRBJ1-1; possible D gene TRBD1, 6 bases. Germline V gene lookup returns CDR1 DFQATT and CDR2 SNEGSKA (reference sequence). V shed 1 base and J shed 4 bases, with 28 bases lying between them. CDR3 length: 19 residues. CDR3: CSARGVEGGFEPQGTEAFF. In nucleotides, the CDR3 is TGCAGTGCTAGAGGGGTAGAGGGGGGGTTTGAACCCCAGGGCACTGAAGCTTTCTTT.

This chain uses TRBV6-5 with TRBJ2-2; TRBD1 aligns across 11 bases. V shed 6 bases, J shed 8 bases, and the junction held 5 bases outside the gene matches. This CDR3 is built from 14 residues. CDR1 is MNHEY and CDR2 is SVGAGI in the germline V gene. The CDR3 region has the DNA TGTGCCAGCAGGGGGACAGGGGGAAGAGGGGAGCTGTTTTTT. It is translated as CASRGTGGRGELFF.

This clonotype has only a few counts. The rearrangement joins TRBV6-6 to TRBJ2-3, with D possibly matching TRBD1 (6 bases). The CDR3 length is 12 residues. The V end was cut by 2 bases, the J end by 15 bases, with 15 bases between. The germline V gene has CDR1 MNHNY and CDR2 SVGAGI (reference sequence). The CDR3 bases are TGTGCCAGCAGTTACGGGACAACAGGCCCATATTTT. This encodes CASSYGTTGPYF.

The rearrangement links TRBV28 to TRBJ1-2, with D possibly TRBD1 on 6 matching bases. The germline CDR1 and CDR2 sequences are MDHEN and SYDVKM. The CDR3 has 14 residues. V was trimmed by 5 bases and J by 5 bases, leaving 15 bases between them. CDR3 sequence: CASSPIDRPYGYTF. The CDR3 DNA is TGTGCCAGCAGTCCAATAGACAGGCCTTATGGCTACACCTTC.

This clonotype was detected many times. The chain joins TRBV27 to TRBJ2-2; TRBD1 matches at 12 bases. The ends lost 5 bases at V and 4 bases at J; junction bases unmatched: 8. Germline values: CDR1 MNHEY, CDR2 SMNVEV (reference sequence). This CDR3 contains 17 residues. The CDR3 region has the DNA TGTGCCAGCAGTACATGGGGACAGGGGGCTTCCACCGGGGAGCTGTTTTTT. Amino acids: CASSTWGQGASTGELFF.

V usage is TRBV15 and J usage is TRBJ2-1; no firm D call. Germline V gene sequence: CDR1 LNHNV, CDR2 YYDKDF (reference sequence). Trimming stripped 3 bases from V and 7 bases from J, with 7 bases between. The CDR3 covers 12 residues. CDR3 sequence: CATSRTRNEQFF. As DNA, the CDR3 is TGTGCCACCAGCAGGACGAGGAATGAGCAGTTCTTC.

This clonotype showed up many times. This chain connects TRBV5-1 to TRBJ2-2, with 7 bases fitting TRBD2. Germline CDR1 is SGHRS and CDR2 is YFSETQ. The CDR3 runs to 16 residues. Trimming at V came to 6 bases and at J to 1 base, leaving 9 bases not matched to a gene. CDR3 sequence (DNA): TGCGCCAGCAAGTTGCGGGAGTTTGTGAACACCGGGGAGCTGTTTTTT. It specifies CASKLREFVNTGELFF.

Many counts were recorded for this clonotype. The chain uses TRBV7-9 and TRBJ2-2, with D possibly TRBD2 on 6 matching bases. The CDR3 spans 15 residues. CDR1 and CDR2 from the germline V gene are SEHNR and FQNEAQ (reference sequence). Between the trimmed V and J ends, which lost 5 bases and 2 bases, there was a span of 12 bases. Here the CDR3 reads CASSPRGLNTGELFF. In nucleotides, the CDR3 is TGTGCCAGCAGCCCGAGAGGACTAAACACCGGGGAGCTGTTTTTT. Using reference TRBV7-9 and TRBJ2-2 for the parts outside the CDR3, the full variable domain is DTGVSQNPRHKITKRGQNVTFRCDPISEHNRLYWYRQTLGQGPEFLTYFQNEAQLEKSRLLSDRFSAERPKGSFSTLEIQRTEQGDSAMYLCASSPRGLNTGELFFGEGSRLTVL.

This clonotype was picked up a small number of times. This sequence joins TRBV6-5 and TRBJ2-7, with 10 bases lining up with TRBD1. CDR1 is MNHEY, CDR2 SVGAGI, per germline. There are 20 residues in the CDR3. The ends lost 1 base at V and 0 bases at J; junction bases unmatched: 15. CDR3: CASSYLIPGQGMGNSYEQYF. In nucleotides, the CDR3 is TGTGCCAGCAGTTACTTAATCCCGGGACAGGGGATGGGGAACTCCTACGAGCAGTACTTC.

The chain employs TRBV29-1 and TRBJ1-2; TRBD1 aligns across 12 bases. The germline V gene encodes CDR1 SQVTM and CDR2 ANQGSEA. V was clipped by 2 bases and J by 7 bases; unmatched bases: 8. The CDR3 sequence is 15 residues long. Here the CDR3 reads CSVERGTGGASGYTF. The CDR3 nucleotides are TGCAGCGTTGAAAGGGGGACAGGGGGCGCGAGTGGCTACACCTTC.

This clonotype has at least ten counts. V and J are TRBV6-6 and TRBJ2-7, with D possibly being TRBD2 (6 bases). CDR3 length: 16 amino acids. Trimming left V 0 bases short and J 1 base short, with 13 bases between. The germline V gene encodes CDR1 MNHNY and CDR2 SVGAGI (reference sequence). CDR3 bases: TGTGCCAGCAGTTACTCGACTTCGGGAGATTCCTACGAGCAGTACTTC. Its protein product is CASSYSTSGDSYEQYF.

This clonotype was observed at least ten times. The gene calls are TRBV5-1 and TRBJ2-6; D unresolved. Between the trimmed V and J ends, which lost 1 base and 2 bases, there was a span of 16 bases. The germline CDR1 and CDR2 sequences are SGHRS and YFSETQ. The CDR3 is 18 amino acids. This CDR3 reads CASSLNQLRGAGANVLTF. The CDR3 nucleotides are TGCGCCAGCAGCTTGAATCAATTGCGTGGGGCTGGGGCCAACGTCCTGACTTTC.

This clonotype was recorded many times. V and J are TRBV3-2 and TRBJ2-4. TRBV3-2 is noted as a pseudogene. The CDR3 length is 15 residues. CDR3 nucleotide sequence: TGTGCCAGCAGCCATTTGAGATTAGCCAAAAACATTCAGTACTTC. Encoded protein: CASSHLRLAKNIQYF.